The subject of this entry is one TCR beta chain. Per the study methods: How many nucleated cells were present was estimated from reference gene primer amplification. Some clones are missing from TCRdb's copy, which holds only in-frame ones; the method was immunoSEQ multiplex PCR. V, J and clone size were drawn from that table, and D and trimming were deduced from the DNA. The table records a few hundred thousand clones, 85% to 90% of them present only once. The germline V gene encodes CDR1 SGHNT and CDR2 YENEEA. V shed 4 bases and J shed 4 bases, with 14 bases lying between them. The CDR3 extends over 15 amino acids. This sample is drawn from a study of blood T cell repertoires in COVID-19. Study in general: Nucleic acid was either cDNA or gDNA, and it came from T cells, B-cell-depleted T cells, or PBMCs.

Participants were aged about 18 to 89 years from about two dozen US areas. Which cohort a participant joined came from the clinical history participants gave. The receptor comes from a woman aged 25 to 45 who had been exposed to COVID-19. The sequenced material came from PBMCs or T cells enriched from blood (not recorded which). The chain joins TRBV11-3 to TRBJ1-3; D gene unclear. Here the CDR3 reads CASSSLARQGNTIYF. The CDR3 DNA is TGTGCCAGCAGCTCCCTCGCGAGGCAGGGAAACACCATATATTTT. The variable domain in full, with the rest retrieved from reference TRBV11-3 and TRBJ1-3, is EAGVVQSPRYKIIEKKQPVAFWCNPISGHNTLYWYLQNLGQGPELLIRYENEEAVDDSQLPKDRFSAERLKGVDSTLKIQPAELGDSAVYLCASSSLARQGNTIYFGEGSWLTVV.